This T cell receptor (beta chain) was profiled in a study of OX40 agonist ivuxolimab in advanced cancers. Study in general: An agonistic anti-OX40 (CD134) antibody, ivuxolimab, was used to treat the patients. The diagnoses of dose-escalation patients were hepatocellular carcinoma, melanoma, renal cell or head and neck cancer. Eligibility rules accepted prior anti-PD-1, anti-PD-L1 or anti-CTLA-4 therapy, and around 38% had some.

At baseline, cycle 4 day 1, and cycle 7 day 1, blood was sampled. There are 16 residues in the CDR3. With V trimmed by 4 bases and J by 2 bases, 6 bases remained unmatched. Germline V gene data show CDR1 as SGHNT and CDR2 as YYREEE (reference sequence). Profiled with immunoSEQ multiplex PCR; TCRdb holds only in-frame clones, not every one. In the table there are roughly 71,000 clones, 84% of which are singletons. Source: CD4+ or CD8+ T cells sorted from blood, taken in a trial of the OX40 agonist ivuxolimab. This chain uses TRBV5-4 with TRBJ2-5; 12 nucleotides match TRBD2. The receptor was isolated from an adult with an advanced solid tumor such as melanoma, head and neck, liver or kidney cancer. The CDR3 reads CASSRRTSGVQETQYF. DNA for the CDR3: TGTGCCAGCAGCCGAAGGACTAGCGGGGTTCAAGAGACCCAGTACTTC.